Listed below are T cell receptor beta chains from one sample, sequenced in a study of cytomegalovirus exposure and HLA in healthy donors. Clones were sequenced by immunoSEQ multiplex PCR, and TCRdb holds only the in-frame ones, with some missing. The sample lists about 150,000 clones; more than 75% were seen once. Sequenced: PBMCs. These TCRs come from a woman in her thirties or forties in good health and CMV-seronegative. Both conserved end residues are trimmed from each CDR3.

V gene	J gene	CDR3 protein
TRBV9	TRBJ2-7	ASSGTGDYEQY
TRBV19	TRBJ2-2	ASSLAAAGELF
TRBV5-1	TRBJ1-4	ASSLEQGTTNEKLF
TRBV19	TRBJ1-4	ASTLRGSNEKLF
TRBV11-2	TRBJ1-2	ASSLAGRGGRHGYT
TRBV7-9	TRBJ1-4	ASSPPGGSRSGEKLF
TRBV7-2	TRBJ2-7	AGSPGQPYEQY
TRBV11-3	TRBJ2-3	ASSPGQTDTQY
TRBV19	TRBJ1-2	ASSTTGGNYGYT
TRBV27	TRBJ2-7	ASSPGYSYEQY
TRBV28	TRBJ2-7	ASSSLTRGGYEQY
TRBV19	TRBJ1-6	ASSDYSAYIISPLH
TRBV28	TRBJ1-1	ASSLWGQGAGRTEAF
TRBV4-1	TRBJ2-7	ASSLTTASGEQY
TRBV28	TRBJ1-4	ASSIQDEKLF
TRBV28	TRBJ1-6	ASSFRGGNSPLH
TRBV6-6	TRBJ1-5	ASYTGGQPQH
TRBV6-1	TRBJ2-1	ASVGGSSYNEQF
TRBV5-1	TRBJ2-7	ASSWGPQVSSSYEQY
TRBV25-1	TRBJ1-2	ASSPGYGYT
TRBV9	TRBJ2-2	ASSLTGGRELF
TRBV10-3	TRBJ2-7	AISESPGQVSYEQY
TRBV7-6	TRBJ2-5	ASSLFREVGETQY
TRBV7-2	TRBJ2-1	ASSLPLIAGVGNEQF
TRBV6-5	TRBJ1-5	ASSYWTIPVTQPQH
TRBV28	TRBJ1-5	ASMYRGQGNQPQH
TRBV14	TRBJ1-1	ASSPMSGTPNTEAF
TRBV28	TRBJ2-7	ASGLLAGGTKY
TRBV4-3	TRBJ2-1	ASSLGLAGGGQF
TRBV4-1	TRBJ1-2	ASSQGTAYGYT
TRBV7-2	TRBJ2-6	ASSFIRGAGANVLT
TRBV7-2	TRBJ2-1	ASSYLAGRNNEQF
TRBV28	TRBJ1-1	ASSRNRGTEAF
TRBV7-9	TRBJ1-5	ASSFLTGGSEQPQH
TRBV9	TRBJ2-2	ASSVRLAGGPNTGELF
TRBV28	TRBJ1-1	ASRGTGENTEAF
TRBV5-1	TRBJ1-1	ASSLDVGKPNTEAF
TRBV11-2	TRBJ1-1	ASSVGTGRMSEAF
TRBV6-4	TRBJ2-1	ASSDGTGANEQF
TRBV19	TRBJ2-7	ASSIAGKEHEQY
TRBV28	TRBJ2-5	ASSTIAGGPKETQY
TRBV30	TRBJ1-2	AWSVRQDSNYGYT
TRBV6-1	TRBJ1-2	ASRFSYGYT
TRBV29-1	TRBJ2-7	SATTGVEQY
TRBV4-2	TRBJ1-4	ASSQIRGALEKLF
TRBV12-5	TRBJ2-1	ASGLDRVYNEQF
TRBV5-3	TRBJ2-7	ARSSGEPPLFEQY